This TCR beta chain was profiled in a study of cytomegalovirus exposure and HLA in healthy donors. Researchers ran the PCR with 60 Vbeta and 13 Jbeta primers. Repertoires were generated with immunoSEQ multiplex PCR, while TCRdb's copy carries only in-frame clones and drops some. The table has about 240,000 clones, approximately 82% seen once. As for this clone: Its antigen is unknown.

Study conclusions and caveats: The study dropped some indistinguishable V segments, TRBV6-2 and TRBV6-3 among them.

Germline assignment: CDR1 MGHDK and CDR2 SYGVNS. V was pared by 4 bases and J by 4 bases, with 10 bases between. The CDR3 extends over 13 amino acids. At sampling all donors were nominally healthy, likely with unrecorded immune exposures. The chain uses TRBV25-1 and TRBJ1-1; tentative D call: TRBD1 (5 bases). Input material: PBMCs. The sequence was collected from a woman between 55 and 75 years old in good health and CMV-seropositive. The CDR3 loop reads CASSVGRGTEAFF. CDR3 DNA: TGTGCCAGCAGTGTAGGGAGGGGCACTGAAGCTTTCTTT.